This T cell receptor (beta chain) emerged from a study of cytotoxic CD8 clonotypes in ibrutinib-treated CLL. Clones were read by immunoSEQ multiplex PCR, and TCRdb kept only the in-frame ones, dropping some. The profile shows some 310,000 clones, more than 65% of them singletons. Cryopreserved PBMCs supplied roughly 1.8 micrograms of genomic DNA for TCR beta libraries. V lost 2 bases and J lost 3; bases outside the gene matches: 3. The CDR3 consists of 16 residues. In germline, CDR1 is MNHEY, CDR2 SVGAGI. The sequence was collected from a human donor with chronic lymphocytic leukemia. The chain couples TRBV6-5 to TRBJ2-2, with 10 bases fitting TRBD2. This sample comprised PBMCs, obtained before ibrutinib treatment. CDR3 protein: CASSYGAGGHTGELFF. The DNA for the CDR3 is TGTGCCAGCAGTTACGGAGCGGGAGGGCACACCGGGGAGCTGTTTTTT.